The rows below give T cell receptor beta chains drawn from one sample of a study of cytomegalovirus exposure and HLA in healthy donors. Clones were read by immunoSEQ multiplex PCR, and TCRdb kept only the in-frame ones, dropping some. Of more than 150,000 clones detected, over 70% appear once; the ten largest clones hold roughly 2%. Material: PBMCs. These receptors all come from a woman aged 25 to 39 in good health and CMV-seronegative. CDR3s include the opening cysteine and the closing phenylalanine or tryptophan. Fields, in order: J gene, V gene, D gene, clone size, CDR3 protein, CDR3 DNA. The D gene is left open where the match is weak. Clone size, where shown, is once, few, many, or a class for clones that have expanded.

J gene: TRBJ2-7; V gene: TRBV7-8; D gene: TRBD2; clone size: NA; CDR3 protein: CASRRGLAGGAGERQYF; CDR3 DNA: TGTGCCAGCAGGCGGGGACTAGCGGGAGGAGCGGGGGAACGGCAGTACTTC
J gene: TRBJ1-2; V gene: TRBV10-3; D gene: NA; clone size: NA; CDR3 protein: CAIADWTHANYGYTF; CDR3 DNA: TGTGCCATTGCGGACTGGACCCACGCTAACTATGGCTACACCTTC
J gene: TRBJ2-7; V gene: TRBV19; D gene: TRBD1; clone size: NA; CDR3 protein: CASSIDQGADEQYF; CDR3 DNA: TGTGCCAGTAGTATTGACCAGGGGGCGGACGAGCAGTACTTC
J gene: TRBJ1-2; V gene: TRBV28; D gene: NA; clone size: few; CDR3 protein: CASSPKQARYGYTF; CDR3 DNA: TGTGCCAGCAGTCCGAAACAGGCCCGCTATGGCTACACCTTC
J gene: TRBJ1-1; V gene: TRBV5-1; D gene: TRBD1; clone size: NA; CDR3 protein: CASSLAPGQGNTEAFF; CDR3 DNA: TGCGCCAGCAGCTTGGCCCCGGGACAGGGTAACACTGAAGCTTTCTTT
J gene: TRBJ2-1; V gene: TRBV7-2; D gene: TRBD2; clone size: NA; CDR3 protein: CASSFGLAGGRYNEQFF; CDR3 DNA: TGTGCCAGCAGCTTCGGACTAGCGGGGGGGCGTTACAATGAGCAGTTCTTC
J gene: TRBJ2-1; V gene: TRBV5-8; D gene: TRBD2; clone size: NA; CDR3 protein: CASSFRDFTGGSSYNEQFF; CDR3 DNA: TGTGCCAGCAGCTTTCGTGACTTCACGGGGGGGAGCTCCTACAATGAGCAGTTCTTC
J gene: TRBJ2-6; V gene: TRBV7-2; D gene: TRBD1; clone size: NA; CDR3 protein: CASSLVGTVSSGANVLTF; CDR3 DNA: TGTGCCAGCAGCTTAGTAGGGACAGTTAGCTCTGGGGCCAACGTCCTGACTTTC
J gene: TRBJ2-4; V gene: TRBV21-1; D gene: NA; clone size: NA; CDR3 protein: CASSGGFGKNIQYF; CDR3 DNA: TGTGCCAGCAGCGGGGGGTTTGGCAAAAACATTCAGTACTTC
J gene: TRBJ2-4; V gene: TRBV2; D gene: NA; clone size: NA; CDR3 protein: CASSDGLAKNIQYF; CDR3 DNA: TGTGCCAGCAGTGATGGGCTAGCCAAAAACATTCAGTACTTC
J gene: TRBJ2-4; V gene: TRBV15; D gene: TRBD1; clone size: NA; CDR3 protein: CATSRSKVAGGRENSQYF; CDR3 DNA: TGTGCCACCAGCAGATCGAAGGTGGCAGGGGGACGGGAAAACAGTCAGTACTTC
J gene: TRBJ1-5; V gene: TRBV28; D gene: NA; clone size: NA; CDR3 protein: CASRLQGNQPQHF; CDR3 DNA: TGTGCCAGCAGGTTACAGGGTAATCAGCCCCAGCATTTT
J gene: TRBJ2-5; V gene: TRBV25-1; D gene: TRBD1; clone size: NA; CDR3 protein: CASSEWDSQETQYF; CDR3 DNA: TGTGCCAGCAGTGAATGGGACAGTCAAGAGACCCAGTACTTC
J gene: TRBJ2-1; V gene: TRBV23-1; D gene: TRBD1; clone size: NA; CDR3 protein: CASNRDRALARRDNEQFF; CDR3 DNA: TGCGCCAGCAACCGGGACAGGGCACTAGCGAGGCGAGACAATGAGCAGTTCTTC